These 14 T cell receptor beta chains were sequenced from one sample in a study of tumor and adjacent non-tumor tissue in lung cancer. A modified ARM-PCR protocol with three rounds of nested PCR amplified TCRbeta. TCRdb re-called the multiplex PCR reads with MiXCR, one entry per CDR3 protein. The sample records 90,000 to 100,000 distinct CDR3 sequences, roughly 78% being singletons. RNA was extracted from bulk tissue without any cell sorting. This non-tumor lung sample came from over 3 cm beyond the tumor edge. What was sequenced was distant non-tumor lung tissue. The source is a man in his 60s with small cell lung cancer.

The V and J genes are TRBV29-1 and TRBJ1-1; TRBD1 might be the D (5 bases). The germline V gene has CDR1 SQVTM and CDR2 ANQGSEA. Trimming shortened V by 5 bases and J by 13 bases, and 26 bases separated the two germline ends. The CDR3 totals 14 residues. For the CDR3, the DNA is TGCAGCGTTTTTACAGGATCAGGGCACACTAAAGTTTTCTTT. Translated: CSVFTGSGHTKVFF.

The genes are TRBV11-1 and TRBJ2-4; D possibly corresponds to TRBD1 (5 bases). Trimming shortened V by 1 base and J by 6 bases, and 13 bases separated the two germline ends. CDR3 length: 15 residues. Germline V lookup: CDR1 SGHAT, CDR2 FQDESV (reference sequence). The CDR3 DNA reads as TGTGCCAGCAGCTTAGGACAGACAACCACAAACATTCAGTACTTC. It encodes CASSLGQTTTNIQYF.

The genes are TRBV4-2 and TRBJ2-1; D is undetermined. From germline, CDR1 is LGHNA and CDR2 YNFKEQ. This CDR3 has 14 residues. The ends were cut back, 4 bases at V and 16 bases at J, with 23 bases in the middle. The CDR3 nucleotides are TGTGCCAGCAGCCTAGAGTCGTTCGGGTATGAGCTTTTCTTC. This encodes CASSLESFGYELFF.

To note about this clonotype: This sequence may be a read error, since a much larger clone differs from it by one base. The CDR3 ends on some other residue instead of the conserved phenylalanine or tryptophan, so this is likely a read error. CDR3 DNA sequence: TGTGCCAGCAGCCAAGGGACTAGCGGGAGCCTACGGCAGTTCATC. Translation gives CASSQGTSGSLRQFI. The J gene is TRBJ2-1, the V gene TRBV14, with 13 bases aligning to TRBD2. Losses at the gene ends were 1 base for V and 12 bases for J; bases not matched to a gene: 6. Germline V gene data show CDR1 as SGHDN and CDR2 as FVKESK. The CDR3 runs 15 residues.

As for this clonotype: This could be a read error, since a much larger clone is one nucleotide away. This rearrangement joins TRBV7-3 to TRBJ2-3; no definite D call. Germline V CDR1 and CDR2: SGHTA, FQGTGA. Trimming cost V 3 bases and J 1 base, with 11 bases left between them. This CDR3 has 15 amino acids. The CDR3 protein is CASSLSSHRTDTQYF. For the CDR3, the DNA is TGTGCCAGCAGCTTGTCGAGCCATCGCACAGATACGCAGTATTTT.

With respect to this clonotype: A read error is likely, as this CDR3 ends without the conserved phenylalanine or tryptophan. This chain joins TRBV10-3 and TRBJ2-7, with a tentative D call TRBD2 (6 bases). In germline, CDR1 is ENHRY, CDR2 SYGVKD. This CDR3 is built from 14 residues. CDR3 sequence: CVTNGGPDSYEQYL. The DNA for the CDR3 is TGTGTCACCAATGGAGGGCCTGACTCCTACGAGCAGTACCTT.

Points on this clonotype: Since no conserved phenylalanine or tryptophan closes the CDR3, a read error is the likely cause. The chain is built from TRBV11-3 and TRBJ2-2; 10 nucleotides line up with TRBD2. Germline CDR1 is SGHNT and CDR2 is YENEEA. This CDR3 is built from 14 residues. V shed 10 bases and J 9 bases; nucleotides not matched to a gene: 11. CDR3 residues: CAIPASGSRWELFY. CDR3 in DNA: TGTGCCATCCCGGCTAGCGGGAGTAGGTGGGAGCTGTTTTAT.

This clonotype was seen at least ten times. CDR3 region: CASSIPGYGHEQYV. CDR3 in DNA: TGTGCCAGCAGCATTCCAGGGTACGGCCACGAGCAGTACGTC. This rearrangement joins TRBV5-4 to TRBJ2-7; TRBD1 might be the D (5 bases). V was shortened by 4 bases and J by 5 bases, with 16 bases between the two germline ends. The CDR3 consists of 14 residues. Germline-derived CDR1 and CDR2 are SGHNT and YYREEE (reference sequence).

On this clonotype itself: A read error may be the cause here, since a much bigger clone is one base away. The chain is built from TRBV20-1 and TRBJ2-7; D is undetermined. Germline CDR1 is DFQATT and CDR2 is SNEGSKA (reference sequence). This CDR3 has 9 amino acids. The chain's CDR3 is CSASGLEKV. The CDR3 DNA is TGCAGTGCTTCCGGTCTAGAAAAGGTC.

In regard to this clonotype: One end of the junction varies from germline; a read error may be responsible. This chain links TRBV6-2 or TRBV6-3 with TRBJ2-1; no clear D gene. Germline V lookup: CDR1 MNHEY, CDR2 SVGEGT. This CDR3 region has 15 residues. CDR3 region: CASTNLRGVQNGQFF. CDR3 nucleotides: TGTGCCAGCACCAACCTCAGAGGAGTCCAAAATGGGCAGTTCTTC.

At least ten counts were recorded for this clonotype. The CDR3 sequence: CAWSVAYWMYF. The CDR3 coding sequence is TGTGCCTGGAGTGTCGCCTACTGGATGTACTTC. The J gene is TRBJ2-7, the V gene TRBV30; D unresolved. Germline V gives CDR1 GTSNPN, CDR2 SVGIG (reference sequence). Deletions cut 0 bases from V and 12 bases from J, with 12 bases between. The CDR3 runs to 11 residues.

Remarks on this clonotype: This CDR3 is missing its conserved last phenylalanine or tryptophan, likely due to a read error. No DNA is shown, since the ends of the CDR3 on it are uncertain; the CDR3 is the one TCRdb lists. The V call is TRBV5-6, the J call TRBJ1-1; the table's D call TRBD1 went unverified against the DNA. Inclusive of both ends, the CDR3 amounts to 16 amino acids. CDR1 and CDR2 (germline): SGHDT, YYEEEE. The CDR3 is CASSLASGTANTESFS.

On this clonotype itself: The junction departs from germline at one end; a sequencing error may be responsible. The rearrangement links TRBV5-6 to TRBJ1-1, with D unresolved. The germline V gene has CDR1 SGHDT and CDR2 YYEEEE. This CDR3 is built from 14 residues. CDR3 residues: CARSLGELNTEAFF. CDR3 sequence (DNA): TGTGCCAGAAGCTTGGGAGAGCTTAACACTGAAGCTTTCTTT.

This clonotype has just a few counts. A much more abundant neighbour one base away suggests this may be a read error. The chain has TRBV7-8 and TRBJ2-1, with TRBD2 matching over 7 bases. The CDR3 runs 15 residues. Looked up from germline, CDR1 is SGHVS and CDR2 is FQNEAQ. After removal of 3 bases from V and 7 bases from J, the junction contained 9 bases not matched to a gene. In DNA form, the CDR3 reads TGTGCCAGCAGCTTCCTAGCGGCAGGGCCAAATGAGCAGTTCTTC. Its translation: CASSFLAAGPNEQFF.